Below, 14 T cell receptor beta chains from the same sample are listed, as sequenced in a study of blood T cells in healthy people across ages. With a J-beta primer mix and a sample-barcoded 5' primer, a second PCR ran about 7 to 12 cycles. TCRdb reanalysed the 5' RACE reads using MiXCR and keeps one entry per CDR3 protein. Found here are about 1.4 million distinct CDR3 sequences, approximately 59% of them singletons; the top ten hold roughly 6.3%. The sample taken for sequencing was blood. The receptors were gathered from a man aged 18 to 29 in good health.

CDR3 DNA: TGTGCCAGCAGTTATGGAGGACTCTATTCCTACGAGCAGTACTTC. Translating gives CASSYGGLYSYEQYF. The chain is built from TRBV6-2 or TRBV6-3 and TRBJ2-7, with a tentative D call TRBD2 (5 bases). CDR1 MNHEY and CDR2 SVGEGT come from the germline V gene. The CDR3 is 15 residues long. Trimming removed 3 bases at V and 1 base at J, with 13 bases between.

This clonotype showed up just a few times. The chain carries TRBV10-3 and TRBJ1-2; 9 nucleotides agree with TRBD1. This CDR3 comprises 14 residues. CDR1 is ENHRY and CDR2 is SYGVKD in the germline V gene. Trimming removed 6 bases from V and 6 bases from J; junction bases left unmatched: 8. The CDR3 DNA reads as TGTGCCATCAGGGGCCGGGACAGGGTAAATGGCTACACCTTC. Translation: CAIRGRDRVNGYTF.

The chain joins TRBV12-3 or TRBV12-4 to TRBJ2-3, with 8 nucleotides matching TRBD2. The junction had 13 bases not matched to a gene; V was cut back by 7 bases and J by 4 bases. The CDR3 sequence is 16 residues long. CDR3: CASTSTSEAIADTQYF. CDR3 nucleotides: TGTGCCAGCACCTCGACTAGCGAGGCAATCGCAGATACGCAGTATTTT.

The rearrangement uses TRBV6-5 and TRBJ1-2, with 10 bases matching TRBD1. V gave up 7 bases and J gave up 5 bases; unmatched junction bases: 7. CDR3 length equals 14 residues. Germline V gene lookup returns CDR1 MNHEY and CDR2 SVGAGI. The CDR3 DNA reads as TGTGCCAGCACTCGACCGGGACAGGGGTATGGCTACACCTTC. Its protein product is CASTRPGQGYGYTF.

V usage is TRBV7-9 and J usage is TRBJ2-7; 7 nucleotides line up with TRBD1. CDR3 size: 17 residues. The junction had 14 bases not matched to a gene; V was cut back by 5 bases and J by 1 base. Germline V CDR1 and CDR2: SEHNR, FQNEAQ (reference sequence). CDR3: CASSTHNRDSDSYEQYF. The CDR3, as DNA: TGTGCCAGCAGCACACACAACCGGGACAGCGATTCCTACGAGCAGTACTTC. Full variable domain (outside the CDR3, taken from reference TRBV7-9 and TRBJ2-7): DTGVSQNPRHKITKRGQNVTFRCDPISEHNRLYWYRQTLGQGPEFLTYFQNEAQLEKSRLLSDRFSAERPKGSFSTLEIQRTEQGDSAMYLCASSTHNRDSDSYEQYFGPGTRLTVT.

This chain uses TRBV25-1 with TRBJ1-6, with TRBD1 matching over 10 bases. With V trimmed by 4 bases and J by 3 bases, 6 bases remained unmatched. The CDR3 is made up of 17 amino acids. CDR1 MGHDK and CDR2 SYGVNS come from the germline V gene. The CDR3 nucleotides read TGTGCCAGCAGTGCGGGACAGGGGCCTGTCTATAATTCACCCCTCCACTTT. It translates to CASSAGQGPVYNSPLHF.

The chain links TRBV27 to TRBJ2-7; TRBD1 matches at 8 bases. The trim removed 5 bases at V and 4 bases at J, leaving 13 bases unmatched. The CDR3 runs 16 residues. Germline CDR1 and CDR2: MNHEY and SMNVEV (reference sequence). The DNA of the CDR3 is TGTGCCAGCAGTAACATCGTGCAGGGGGCATTTTACGAGCAGTACTTC. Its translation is CASSNIVQGAFYEQYF.

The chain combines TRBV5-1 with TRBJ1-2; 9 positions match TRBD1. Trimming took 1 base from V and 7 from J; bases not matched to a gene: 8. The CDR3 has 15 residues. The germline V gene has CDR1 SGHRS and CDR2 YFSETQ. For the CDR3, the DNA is TGCGCCAGCAGCTTGACGGCGGGACAGGGCTCTGGCTACACCTTC. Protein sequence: CASSLTAGQGSGYTF.

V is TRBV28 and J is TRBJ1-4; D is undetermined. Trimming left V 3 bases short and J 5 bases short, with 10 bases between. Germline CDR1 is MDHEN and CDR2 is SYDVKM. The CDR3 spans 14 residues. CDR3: CASSLSQGNEKLFF. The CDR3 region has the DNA TGTGCCAGCAGTTTGTCTCAAGGGAATGAAAAACTGTTTTTT.

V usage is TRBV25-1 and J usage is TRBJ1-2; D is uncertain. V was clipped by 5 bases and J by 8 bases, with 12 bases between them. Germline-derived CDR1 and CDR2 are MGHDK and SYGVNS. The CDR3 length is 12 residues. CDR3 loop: CASSNYKGGYTF. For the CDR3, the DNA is TGTGCCAGCAGTAACTACAAAGGGGGCTACACCTTC.

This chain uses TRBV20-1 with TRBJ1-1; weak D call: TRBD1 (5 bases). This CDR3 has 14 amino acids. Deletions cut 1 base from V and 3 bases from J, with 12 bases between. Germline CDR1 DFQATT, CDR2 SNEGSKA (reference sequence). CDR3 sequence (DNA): TGCAGTGCTAGAGTGGCAGGGCGGTACACTGAAGCTTTCTTT. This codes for CSARVAGRYTEAFF.

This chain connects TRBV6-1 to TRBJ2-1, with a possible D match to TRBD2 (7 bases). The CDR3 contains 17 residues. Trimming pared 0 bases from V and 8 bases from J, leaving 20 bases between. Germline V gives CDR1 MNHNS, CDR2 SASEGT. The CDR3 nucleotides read TGTGCCAGCAGTGAAGCGTCGAGGGGGGGCCTGTACGATGAGCAGTTCTTC. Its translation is CASSEASRGGLYDEQFF.

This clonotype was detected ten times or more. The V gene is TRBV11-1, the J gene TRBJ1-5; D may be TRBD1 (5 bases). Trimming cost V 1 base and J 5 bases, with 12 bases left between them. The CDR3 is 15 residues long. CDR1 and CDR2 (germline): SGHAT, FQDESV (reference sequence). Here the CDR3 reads CASSLEGRAYQPQHF. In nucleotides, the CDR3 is TGTGCCAGCAGCTTAGAGGGCAGGGCGTATCAGCCCCAGCATTTT.

The CDR3 loop reads CASSYPGEGGYGYTF. The DNA for the CDR3 is TGTGCCAGCAGTTACCCCGGGGAAGGAGGCTATGGCTACACCTTC. The gene calls are TRBV6-5 and TRBJ1-2; D not certain. This CDR3 region has 15 residues. Germline V gives CDR1 MNHEY, CDR2 SVGAGI. V dropped 2 bases and J dropped 4 bases, with 14 bases sitting between them.